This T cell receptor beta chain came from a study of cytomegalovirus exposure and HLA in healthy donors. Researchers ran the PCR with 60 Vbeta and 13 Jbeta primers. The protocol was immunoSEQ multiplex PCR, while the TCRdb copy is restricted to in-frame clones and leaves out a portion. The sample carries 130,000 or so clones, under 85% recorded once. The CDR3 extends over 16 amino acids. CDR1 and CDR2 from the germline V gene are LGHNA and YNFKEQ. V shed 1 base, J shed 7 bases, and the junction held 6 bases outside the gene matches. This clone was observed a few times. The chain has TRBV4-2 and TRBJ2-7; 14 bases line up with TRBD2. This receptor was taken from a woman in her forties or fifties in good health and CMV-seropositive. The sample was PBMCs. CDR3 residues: CASSQGGLAGVGEQYF. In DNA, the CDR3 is TGTGCCAGCAGCCAAGGGGGACTAGCGGGAGTAGGTGAGCAGTACTTC.